This entry concerns a single T cell receptor (beta chain). Here immunoSEQ multiplex PCR was the method, and the copy in TCRdb shows in-frame clones only, minus some. This sample has 40,000 to 45,000 clones, with over 90% found just once. Germline V gene lookup returns CDR1 SGDLS and CDR2 YYNGEE. This CDR3 spans 13 amino acids. Trimming cost V 0 bases and J 6 bases; bases outside gene matches: 0. These data originate in a study of T cell changes during pregnancy in multiple sclerosis. This TCR derives from a female donor with multiple sclerosis, enrolled in a pregnancy study. The sample here was CD8+ T cells from peripheral blood mononuclear cells, taken in the third trimester of pregnancy. J is TRBJ2-1 and V is TRBV9; 7 nucleotides match TRBD2. In nucleotides, the CDR3 is TGTGCCAGCAGCGTAGCTAGCGGCAATGAGCAGTTCTTC. It encodes CASSVASGNEQFF.